A single T cell receptor (beta chain) is shown here with its context. Antigen specificity is unknown. These data come from a study of shared clonotypes between healthy human individuals. At the level of the study: Plates per donor: three CD4 naive, three CD4 memory, two CD8 naive, one CD8 memory.

The study, taken as a whole, reports: Sequencing of the sorted subsets was shown by rarefaction to be incomplete despite large depth. Sharing across a handful of donors was seen in 4% to 6.5% of naive CD4 clonotypes.

The naive CD8 population came from CD45RO-negative cells selected for CCR7, without terminally differentiated effector memory CD45RA+ cells. Deep-level assay runs were performed. This table comes from immunoSEQ multiplex PCR, and its TCRdb copy is limited to in-frame clones, with some not included. The repertoire consists of 2 million to 2.5 million clones, with about 93% occurring once and the leading ten covering around 1.7%. V gave up 0 bases and J gave up 8 bases; unmatched junction bases: 2. This CDR3 is 15 amino acids long. CDR1 is SEHNR, CDR2 FQNEAQ, per germline (reference sequence). Sequences were obtained from naive CD8+ T cells from PBMCs. This sequence originates from a man aged 18-30 years in good health. Some clones in this sample may be carry-over from other donors' samples. The J gene is TRBJ1-6, the V gene TRBV7-9; 9 bases map to TRBD1. CDR3 residues: CASSLADRGDSPLHF. In nucleotides, the CDR3 is TGTGCCAGCAGCTTAGCGGACAGGGGAGATTCACCCCTCCACTTT.